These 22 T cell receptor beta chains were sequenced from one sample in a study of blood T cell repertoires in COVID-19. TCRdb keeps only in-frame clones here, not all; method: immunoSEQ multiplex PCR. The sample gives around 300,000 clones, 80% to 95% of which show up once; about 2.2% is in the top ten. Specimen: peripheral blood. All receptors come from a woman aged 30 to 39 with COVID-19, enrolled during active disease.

CDR3 protein: CASSLGQGGQYF. DNA for the CDR3: TGTGCCAGCAGCCTCGGACAGGGCGGGCAGTACTTC. V is TRBV7-8 and J is TRBJ2-7, with 8 bases matching TRBD1. Germline loops: CDR1 SGHVS, CDR2 FQNEAQ. V gave up 5 bases and J gave up 9 bases; unmatched junction bases: 6. The length of the CDR3 is 12 residues.

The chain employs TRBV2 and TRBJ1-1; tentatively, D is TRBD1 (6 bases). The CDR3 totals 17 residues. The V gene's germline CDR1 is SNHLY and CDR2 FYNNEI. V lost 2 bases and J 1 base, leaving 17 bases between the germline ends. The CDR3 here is CASSERGRGNANTEAFF. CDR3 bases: TGTGCCAGCAGTGAAAGAGGCAGGGGTAACGCGAACACTGAAGCTTTCTTT.

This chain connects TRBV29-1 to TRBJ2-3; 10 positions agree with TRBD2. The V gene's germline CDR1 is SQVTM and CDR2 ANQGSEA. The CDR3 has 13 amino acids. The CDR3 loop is CSTSGIYTDTQYF. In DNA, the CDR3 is TGCAGTACTAGCGGGATTTACACAGATACGCAGTATTTT.

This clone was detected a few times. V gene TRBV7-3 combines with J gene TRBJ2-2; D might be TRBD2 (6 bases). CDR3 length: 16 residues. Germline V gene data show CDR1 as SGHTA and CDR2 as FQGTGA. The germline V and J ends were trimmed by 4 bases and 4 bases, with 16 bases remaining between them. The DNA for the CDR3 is TGTGCCAGCAGCTCCGGGGGAAGCGGAGGCACCGGGGAGCTGTTTTTT. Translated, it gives CASSSGGSGGTGELFF.

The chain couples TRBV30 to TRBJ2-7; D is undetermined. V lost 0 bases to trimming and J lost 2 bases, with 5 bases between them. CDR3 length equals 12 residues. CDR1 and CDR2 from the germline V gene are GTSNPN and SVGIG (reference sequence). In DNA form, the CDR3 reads TGTGCCTGGAGTGTACAAACCTACGAGCAGTACTTC. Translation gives CAWSVQTYEQYF.

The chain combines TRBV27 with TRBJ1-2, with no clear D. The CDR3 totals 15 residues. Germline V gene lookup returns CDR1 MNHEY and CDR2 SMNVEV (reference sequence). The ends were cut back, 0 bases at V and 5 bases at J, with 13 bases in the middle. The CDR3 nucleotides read TGTGCCAGCAGTTTATCGGCCTGGGCGGGGTATGGCTACACCTTC. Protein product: CASSLSAWAGYGYTF.

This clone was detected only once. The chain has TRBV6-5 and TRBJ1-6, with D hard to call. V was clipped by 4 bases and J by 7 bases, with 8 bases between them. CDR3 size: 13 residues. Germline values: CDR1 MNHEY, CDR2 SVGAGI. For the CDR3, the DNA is TGTGCCAGCAGTTCCCGGGAGAATTCACCCCTCCACTTT. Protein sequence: CASSSRENSPLHF.

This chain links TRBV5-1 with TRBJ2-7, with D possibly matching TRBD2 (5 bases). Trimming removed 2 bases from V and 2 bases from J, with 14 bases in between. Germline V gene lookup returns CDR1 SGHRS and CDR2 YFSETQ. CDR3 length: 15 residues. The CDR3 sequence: CASSFGLARTYEQYF. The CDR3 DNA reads TGCGCCAGCAGCTTCGGCCTAGCCAGAACCTACGAGCAGTACTTC.

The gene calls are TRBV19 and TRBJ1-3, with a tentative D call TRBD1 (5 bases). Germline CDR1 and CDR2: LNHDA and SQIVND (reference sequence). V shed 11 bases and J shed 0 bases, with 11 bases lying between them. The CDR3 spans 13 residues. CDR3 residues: CACTDSSGNTIYF. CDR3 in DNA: TGTGCCTGTACCGACAGCTCTGGAAACACCATATATTTT.

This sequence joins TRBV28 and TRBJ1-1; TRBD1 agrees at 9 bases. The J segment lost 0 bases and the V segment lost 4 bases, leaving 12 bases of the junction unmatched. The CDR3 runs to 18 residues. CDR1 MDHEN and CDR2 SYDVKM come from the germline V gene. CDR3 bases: TGTGCCAGCAGTTCCCTGACAGGGGGAGTCCCTATGAACACTGAAGCTTTCTTT. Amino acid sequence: CASSSLTGGVPMNTEAFF. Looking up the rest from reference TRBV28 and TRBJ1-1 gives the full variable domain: DVKVTQSSRYLVKRTGEKVFLECVQDMDHENMFWYRQDPGLGLRLIYFSYDVKMKEKGDIPEGYSVSREKKERFSLILESASTNQTSMYLCASSSLTGGVPMNTEAFFGQGTRLTVV.

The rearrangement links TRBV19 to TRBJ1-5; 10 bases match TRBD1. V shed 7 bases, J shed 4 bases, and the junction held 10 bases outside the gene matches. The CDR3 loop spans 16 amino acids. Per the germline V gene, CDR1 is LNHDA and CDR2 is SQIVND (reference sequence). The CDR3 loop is CASTGQGTLGNQPQHF. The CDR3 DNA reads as TGTGCCAGTACGGGACAGGGGACTTTAGGTAATCAGCCCCAGCATTTT.

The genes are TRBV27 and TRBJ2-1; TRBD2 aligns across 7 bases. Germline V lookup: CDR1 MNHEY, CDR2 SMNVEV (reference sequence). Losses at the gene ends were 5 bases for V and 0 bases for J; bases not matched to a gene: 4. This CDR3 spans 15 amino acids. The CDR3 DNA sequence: TGTGCCAGCAGTCCCGCTAGCGGCTCCTACAATGAGCAGTTCTTC. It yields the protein CASSPASGSYNEQFF.

CDR3 region: CASSLGGDRGYNEQFF. CDR3 DNA sequence: TGTGCCAGCAGCTTGGGGGGTGACAGGGGCTACAATGAGCAGTTCTTC. The chain combines TRBV5-4 with TRBJ2-1; 8 bases match TRBD1. The CDR3 consists of 16 residues. The J segment lost 3 bases and the V segment lost 0 bases, leaving 5 bases of the junction unmatched. Germline loops: CDR1 SGHNT, CDR2 YYREEE (reference sequence).

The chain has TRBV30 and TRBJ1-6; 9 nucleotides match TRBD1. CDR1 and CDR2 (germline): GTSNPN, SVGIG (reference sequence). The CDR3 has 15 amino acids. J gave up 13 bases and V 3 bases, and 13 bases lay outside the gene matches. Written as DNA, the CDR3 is TGTGCCTGGAGACCACCCGGGACAGGGTTCGGGCCCCTCCACTTT. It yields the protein CAWRPPGTGFGPLHF.

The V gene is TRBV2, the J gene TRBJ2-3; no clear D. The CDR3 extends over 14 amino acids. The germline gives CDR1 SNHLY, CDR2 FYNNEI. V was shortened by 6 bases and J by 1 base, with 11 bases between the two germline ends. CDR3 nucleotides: TGTGCCAGCAGCCTAGACGTGGGCACAGATACGCAGTATTTT. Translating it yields CASSLDVGTDTQYF. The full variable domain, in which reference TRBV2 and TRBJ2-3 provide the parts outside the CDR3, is EPEVTQTPSHQVTQMGQEVILRCVPISNHLYFYWYRQILGQKVEFLVSFYNNEISEKSEIFDDQFSVERPDGSNFTLKIRSTKLEDSAMYFCASSLDVGTDTQYFGPGTRLTVL.

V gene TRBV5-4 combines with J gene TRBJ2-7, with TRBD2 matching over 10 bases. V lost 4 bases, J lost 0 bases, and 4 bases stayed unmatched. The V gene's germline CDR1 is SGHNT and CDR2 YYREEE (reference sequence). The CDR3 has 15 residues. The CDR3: CASSAGLAASYEQYF. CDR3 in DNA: TGTGCCAGCAGCGCTGGACTAGCGGCCTCCTACGAGCAGTACTTC. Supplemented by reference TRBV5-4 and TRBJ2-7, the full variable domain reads ETGVTQSPTHLIKTRGQQVTLRCSSQSGHNTVSWYQQALGQGPQFIFQYYREEENGRGNFPPRFSGLQFPNYSSELNVNALELDDSALYLCASSAGLAASYEQYFGPGTRLTVT.

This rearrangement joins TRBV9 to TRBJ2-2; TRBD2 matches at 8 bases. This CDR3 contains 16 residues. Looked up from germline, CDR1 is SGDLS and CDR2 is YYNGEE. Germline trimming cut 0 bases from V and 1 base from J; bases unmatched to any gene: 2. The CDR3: CASSVVSGRNTGELFF. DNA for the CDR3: TGTGCCAGCAGCGTAGTGAGCGGGAGGAACACCGGGGAGCTGTTTTTT.

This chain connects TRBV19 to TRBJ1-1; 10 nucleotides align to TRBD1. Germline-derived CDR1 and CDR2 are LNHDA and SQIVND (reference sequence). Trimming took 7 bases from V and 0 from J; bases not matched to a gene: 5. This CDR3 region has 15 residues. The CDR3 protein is CASTRDRGLNTEAFF. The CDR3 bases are TGTGCCAGTACCCGGGACAGGGGCCTGAACACTGAAGCTTTCTTT.

CDR3 DNA: TGTGCCAGCAGTCACACCTGGGACAGGGGGCGAAGCTATAGCAATCAGCCCCAGCATTTT. Translated: CASSHTWDRGRSYSNQPQHF. The genes are TRBV6-6 and TRBJ1-5; 12 bases match TRBD1. V lost 5 bases and J lost 0; bases outside the gene matches: 14. The CDR3 is 20 residues long. CDR1 and CDR2 from the germline V gene are MNHNY and SVGAGI (reference sequence).

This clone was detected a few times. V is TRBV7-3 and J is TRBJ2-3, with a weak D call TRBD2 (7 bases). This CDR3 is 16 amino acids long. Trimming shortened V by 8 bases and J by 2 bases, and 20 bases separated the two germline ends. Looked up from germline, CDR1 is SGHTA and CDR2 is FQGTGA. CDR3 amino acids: CASALRGGSNTDTQYF. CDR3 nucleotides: TGTGCCAGCGCCCTTAGGGGGGGATCAAACACAGATACGCAGTATTTT.

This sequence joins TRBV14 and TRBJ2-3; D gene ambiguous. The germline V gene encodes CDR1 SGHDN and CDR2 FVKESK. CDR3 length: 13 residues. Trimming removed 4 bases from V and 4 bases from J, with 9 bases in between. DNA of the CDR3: TGTGCCAGCAGCCCCCCTCGGGCAGATACGCAGTATTTT. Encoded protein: CASSPPRADTQYF.

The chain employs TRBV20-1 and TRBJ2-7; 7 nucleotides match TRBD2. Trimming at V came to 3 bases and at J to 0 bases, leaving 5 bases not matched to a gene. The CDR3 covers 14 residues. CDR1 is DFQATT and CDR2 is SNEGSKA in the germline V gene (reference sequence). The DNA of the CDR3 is TGCAGTGCTAGTCCCCTAGCGGCCTCCTACGAGCAGTACTTC. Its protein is CSASPLAASYEQYF.